A single sample gave rise to the 29 T cell receptor beta chains below, sequenced in a study of blood T cell repertoires in COVID-19. Sequencing was performed with immunoSEQ multiplex PCR; in TCRdb, only in-frame clones are kept and a portion is missing. The table has fewer than 250,000 clones, around 86% seen once. Specimen: peripheral blood. Receptors were obtained from a woman over 75 with COVID-19, enrolled during active disease.

The gene calls are TRBV5-6 and TRBJ1-2; D is unresolved. With 4 bases removed from V and 13 bases from J, the gap between germline ends came to 17 bases. Germline values: CDR1 SGHDT, CDR2 YYEEEE. There are 12 residues in the CDR3. The CDR3 sequence is CASSPGVNTGTF. DNA for the CDR3: TGTGCCAGCAGCCCCGGGGTTAACACCGGCACCTTC.

J is TRBJ2-1 and V is TRBV7-8, with 12 nucleotides matching TRBD2. Trimming removed 4 bases from V and 6 bases from J; junction bases left unmatched: 16. This CDR3 is built from 19 residues. The germline CDR1 and CDR2 sequences are SGHVS and FQNEAQ. The CDR3 protein is CASSYRGRQLGLAGNEQFF. The CDR3 nucleotides are TGTGCCAGCAGCTATCGAGGCCGCCAGTTGGGACTAGCGGGCAATGAGCAGTTCTTC. The complete variable domain, with remaining parts taken from reference TRBV7-8 and TRBJ2-1, reads GAGVSQSPRYKVAKRGQDVALRCDPISGHVSLFWYQQALGQGPEFLTYFQNEAQLDKSGLPSDRFFAERPEGSVSTLKIQRTQQEDSAVYLCASSYRGRQLGLAGNEQFFGPGTRLTVL.

The chain carries TRBV24-1 and TRBJ1-5; tentative D call: TRBD1 (5 bases). Per the germline V gene, CDR1 is KGHDR and CDR2 is SFDVKD. This CDR3 comprises 12 residues. V was pared by 7 bases and J by 7 bases, with 10 bases between. In DNA, the CDR3 is TGTGCCACCAGCCCCCAGGGCCAGCCCCAGCATTTT. It encodes CATSPQGQPQHF.

This clone came up once. The chain combines TRBV29-1 with TRBJ1-2; 11 positions agree with TRBD1. J lost 3 bases, V lost 4 bases, and 1 base had no gene match. The CDR3 consists of 13 residues. Looked up from germline, CDR1 is SQVTM and CDR2 is ANQGSEA. CDR3 sequence reads: CSVGDRGDYGYTF. CDR3 sequence (DNA): TGCAGCGTTGGGGACAGGGGGGACTATGGCTACACCTTC. Using reference TRBV29-1 and TRBJ1-2 for the parts outside the CDR3, the full variable domain is SAVISQKPSRDICQRGTSLTIQCQVDSQVTMMFWYRQQPGQSLTLIATANQGSEATYESGFVIDKFPISRPNLTFSTLTVSNMSPEDSSIYLCSVGDRGDYGYTFGSGTRLTVV.

J is TRBJ1-2 and V is TRBV7-2; the D is unclear. Germline V gene data show CDR1 as SGHTA and CDR2 as FQGNSA. The CDR3 loop spans 14 amino acids. The V end was cut by 2 bases, the J end by 1 base, with 8 bases between. CDR3 sequence: CASSLSGINYGYTF. As DNA, the CDR3 is TGTGCCAGCAGCTTATCAGGAATTAACTATGGCTACACCTTC.

The rearrangement links TRBV19 to TRBJ1-2; TRBD1 is a possible D gene (6 bases). The CDR3 loop spans 12 amino acids. The germline V gene has CDR1 LNHDA and CDR2 SQIVND (reference sequence). The V and J ends lost 7 bases and 5 bases respectively, with 11 bases between them. This CDR3 is CASTGRGYGYTF. CDR3 nucleotides: TGTGCCAGTACGGGCAGGGGTTATGGCTACACCTTC.

A note on this clone: Different DNA sequences within this sample yield the same CDR3. The chain uses TRBV18 and TRBJ1-5; 8 positions match TRBD1. Germline assignment: CDR1 KGHSH and CDR2 LQKENI. The trim removed 5 bases at V and 4 bases at J, leaving 4 bases unmatched. The CDR3 loop spans 14 amino acids. The CDR3 loop reads CASSTGQGNQPQHF. The CDR3 nucleotides are TGTGCCAGCTCAACTGGACAGGGTAATCAGCCCCAGCATTTT.

The chain joins TRBV7-2 to TRBJ2-3, with D possibly being TRBD2 (6 bases). Germline assignment: CDR1 SGHTA and CDR2 FQGNSA. Trimming removed 4 bases at V and 3 bases at J, with 20 bases between. This CDR3 has 17 amino acids. In nucleotides, the CDR3 is TGTGCCAGCAGCTACTCATCCGGTGGGGGGTTGACAGATACGCAGTATTTT. Translating it yields CASSYSSGGGLTDTQYF.

The chain combines TRBV29-1 with TRBJ1-4; 7 nucleotides line up with TRBD1. The CDR3 runs to 12 residues. The V gene's germline CDR1 is SQVTM and CDR2 ANQGSEA. V lost 5 bases to trimming and J lost 8 bases; unmatched junction nucleotides: 5. DNA of the CDR3: TGCAGCGTTCAGGGGGATGGGGAAAAACTGTTTTTT. Translated, it gives CSVQGDGEKLFF. Variable domain in full (rest from reference TRBV29-1 and TRBJ1-4): SAVISQKPSRDICQRGTSLTIQCQVDSQVTMMFWYRQQPGQSLTLIATANQGSEATYESGFVIDKFPISRPNLTFSTLTVSNMSPEDSSIYLCSVQGDGEKLFFGSGTQLSVL.

The table lists this clone with a few counts. The rearrangement joins TRBV4-2 to TRBJ2-7; D unclear. With 0 bases removed from V and 1 base from J, the gap between germline ends came to 7 bases. Germline assignment: CDR1 LGHNA and CDR2 YNFKEQ. This CDR3 has 14 amino acids. The DNA for the CDR3 is TGTGCCAGCAGCCAAGAGAGGCTTTCCTACGAGCAGTACTTC. Translation: CASSQERLSYEQYF.

J is TRBJ1-2 and V is TRBV5-1, with a tentative D call TRBD1 (5 bases). This CDR3 is 15 amino acids long. Between the trimmed V and J ends, which lost 4 bases and 0 bases, there was a span of 13 bases. The germline gives CDR1 SGHRS, CDR2 YFSETQ. CDR3 nucleotide sequence: TGCGCCAGCAGCAAGGGGACTGTGGCTAACTATGGCTACACCTTC. Amino acid sequence: CASSKGTVANYGYTF.

The chain carries TRBV5-4 and TRBJ2-1; 12 bases match TRBD2. Germline lookup yields CDR1 SGHNT and CDR2 YYREEE (reference sequence). The ends lost 1 base at V and 7 bases at J; junction bases unmatched: 6. This CDR3 spans 16 amino acids. The CDR3 coding sequence is TGTGCCAGCAGCTTGCGTTCAGGACTAGCGGGGAATGAGCAGTTCTTC. It codes for CASSLRSGLAGNEQFF.

The chain uses TRBV6-5 and TRBJ1-1, with 7 nucleotides matching TRBD1. Losses at the gene ends were 4 bases for V and 6 bases for J; bases not matched to a gene: 8. Per the germline V gene, CDR1 is MNHEY and CDR2 is SVGAGI. This CDR3 is 14 amino acids long. The CDR3 loop reads CASSSPGTVAEAFF. Written as DNA, the CDR3 is TGTGCCAGCAGTTCACCCGGGACAGTGGCTGAAGCTTTCTTT.

With respect to this clone: In the same sample, other DNA sequences code for this CDR3. The gene calls are TRBV7-2 and TRBJ2-7; 13 bases align to TRBD2. This CDR3 spans 15 amino acids. The V segment lost 4 bases and the J segment 4 bases; nucleotides outside the gene matches: 4. Germline V gene lookup returns CDR1 SGHTA and CDR2 FQGNSA. This CDR3 is CASSYTSGGAYEQYV. In nucleotides, the CDR3 is TGTGCCAGCAGCTATACTAGCGGGGGGGCTTACGAGCAGTACGTC.

This chain connects TRBV6-5 to TRBJ2-3; 9 bases align to TRBD1. The trim removed 6 bases at V and 6 bases at J, leaving 10 bases unmatched. The CDR3 spans 15 residues. Germline lookup yields CDR1 MNHEY and CDR2 SVGAGI. The CDR3 nucleotides are TGTGCCAGCAGACCCGGGGGGACAGGGTCGGATACGCAGTATTTT. Translation gives CASRPGGTGSDTQYF.

This chain connects TRBV28 to TRBJ1-5, with TRBD1 matching 8 bases. The ends lost 6 bases at V and 9 bases at J; junction bases unmatched: 10. This CDR3 spans 14 amino acids. Germline CDR1 MDHEN, CDR2 SYDVKM. The CDR3 protein is CASRRTGTSVPQHF. In DNA form, the CDR3 reads TGTGCCAGCAGAAGGACAGGGACAAGTGTGCCCCAGCATTTT.

The chain couples TRBV5-8 to TRBJ1-5; TRBD1 matches 9 bases. CDR1 and CDR2 from the germline V gene are SGHTS and YDEGEE. V lost 4 bases, J lost 7 bases, and 9 bases stayed unmatched. CDR3 size: 15 residues. CDR3 residues: CASSAGQGIGQPQHF. CDR3 bases: TGTGCCAGCAGCGCGGGACAGGGAATTGGGCAGCCCCAGCATTTT.

V and J are TRBV19 and TRBJ1-1, with 7 bases identical to TRBD1. CDR3 size: 16 residues. CDR1 and CDR2 (germline): LNHDA, SQIVND (reference sequence). The junction had 13 bases not matched to a gene; V was cut back by 7 bases and J by 2 bases. For the CDR3, the DNA is TGTGCCAGTACCCTAGGGGGACAGATGTTAAACACTGAAGCTTTCTTT. Protein sequence: CASTLGGQMLNTEAFF.

The chain recombines TRBV7-8 with TRBJ2-7; perhaps TRBD2 as D (5 bases). Looked up from germline, CDR1 is SGHVS and CDR2 is FQNEAQ. The CDR3 loop spans 17 amino acids. Trimming pared 5 bases from V and 0 bases from J, leaving 20 bases between. CDR3 amino acids: CASSQSYGITSSYEQYF. The CDR3 region has the DNA TGTGCCAGCAGCCAATCTTACGGGATAACGAGCTCCTACGAGCAGTACTTC.

The genes are TRBV5-1 and TRBJ2-2, with D possibly matching TRBD1 (6 bases). Germline V gene data show CDR1 as SGHRS and CDR2 as YFSETQ. Trimming took 6 bases from V and 0 from J, leaving 12 bases between them. The CDR3 has 15 amino acids. DNA for the CDR3: TGCGCCAGCAAGTCCGGGACATCGAACACCGGGGAGCTGTTTTTT. It translates to CASKSGTSNTGELFF.

The rearrangement joins TRBV15 to TRBJ1-4; 8 nucleotides agree with TRBD1. Germline lookup yields CDR1 LNHNV and CDR2 YYDKDF (reference sequence). This CDR3 spans 14 amino acids. J lost 9 bases, V lost 3 bases, and 6 bases had no gene match. CDR3 in DNA: TGTGCCACCAGCAGGGGTGGACAGGGCAAAAAACTGTTTTTT. It is translated as CATSRGGQGKKLFF.

The chain recombines TRBV4-2 with TRBJ2-2, with D unclear. CDR1 LGHNA and CDR2 YNFKEQ come from the germline V gene. The CDR3 contains 13 residues. Trimming removed 2 bases from V and 2 bases from J, with 3 bases in between. In DNA, the CDR3 is TGTGCCAGCAGCCAATCAAACACCGGGGAGCTGTTTTTT. Protein: CASSQSNTGELFF.

This clone was found a few times. The chain has TRBV7-2 and TRBJ1-1; D remains unclear. Trimming removed 2 bases at V and 5 bases at J, with 15 bases between. The CDR3 extends over 15 amino acids. CDR1 is SGHTA, CDR2 FQGNSA, per germline. The CDR3 DNA is TGTGCCAGCAGCTTAAATACGTATCGAGGGACTGAAGCTTTCTTT. Translating gives CASSLNTYRGTEAFF.

The J gene is TRBJ1-1, the V gene TRBV3-1 (or the pseudogene TRBV3-2); a possible D gene is TRBD1 (5 bases). The CDR3 has 14 residues. The V gene lost 1 base and the J gene lost 6 bases, with 12 bases spanning the gap. CDR1 and CDR2 (germline): LGHDT, YNNKEL (reference sequence). The CDR3 DNA reads as TGTGCCAGCAGCCAAGCCGGCAGGGCGGCTGAAGCTTTCTTT. This translates into CASSQAGRAAEAFF.

The chain has TRBV5-1 and TRBJ2-7; 10 bases map to TRBD1. CDR3 length: 15 residues. Germline CDR1 is SGHRS and CDR2 is YFSETQ. Unmatched junction bases numbered 6, after V lost 4 bases and J lost 2 bases. The chain's CDR3 is CASSLSGTGAYEQYF. Written as DNA, the CDR3 is TGCGCCAGCAGCCTTTCCGGGACAGGGGCCTACGAGCAGTACTTC.

This chain uses TRBV11-3 with TRBJ1-5; 10 bases line up with TRBD1. Trimming cost V 4 bases and J 2 bases; bases outside gene matches: 17. The CDR3 extends over 20 amino acids. In germline, CDR1 is SGHNT, CDR2 YENEEA. The CDR3 bases are TGTGCCAGCAGCTCCCGGAAGGGGTGGACAGGGGGTTCGGGCAATCAGCCCCAGCATTTT. It yields the protein CASSSRKGWTGGSGNQPQHF.

The V gene is TRBV4-1, the J gene TRBJ1-2, with D possibly TRBD1 on 6 matching bases. The CDR3 is 19 residues long. The ends were cut back, 1 base at V and 5 bases at J, with 26 bases in the middle. CDR1 and CDR2 (germline): MGHRA, YSYEKL. The CDR3 DNA is TGCGCCAGCAGCCAAGCCCCCGCAGGGGTCGATGGGGTAGCTTATGGCTACACCTTC. This sequence encodes CASSQAPAGVDGVAYGYTF.

This chain links TRBV19 with TRBJ2-5, with TRBD1 matching over 7 bases. CDR1 and CDR2 (germline): LNHDA, SQIVND (reference sequence). The CDR3 loop spans 14 amino acids. V lost 3 bases and J lost 1; bases outside the gene matches: 2. CDR3 residues: CASSMWDSQETQYF. CDR3 nucleotides: TGTGCCAGTAGTATGTGGGACAGCCAAGAGACCCAGTACTTC.

This chain links TRBV19 with TRBJ1-5, with D perhaps TRBD1 (5 bases). The V gene's germline CDR1 is LNHDA and CDR2 SQIVND (reference sequence). CDR3 size: 17 residues. V lost 4 bases to trimming and J lost 0 bases, with 16 bases between them. The CDR3 DNA follows: TGTGCCAGTAGTACCCTATTCGGGGGGGATAGCAATCAGCCCCAGCATTTT. The encoded protein is CASSTLFGGDSNQPQHF.